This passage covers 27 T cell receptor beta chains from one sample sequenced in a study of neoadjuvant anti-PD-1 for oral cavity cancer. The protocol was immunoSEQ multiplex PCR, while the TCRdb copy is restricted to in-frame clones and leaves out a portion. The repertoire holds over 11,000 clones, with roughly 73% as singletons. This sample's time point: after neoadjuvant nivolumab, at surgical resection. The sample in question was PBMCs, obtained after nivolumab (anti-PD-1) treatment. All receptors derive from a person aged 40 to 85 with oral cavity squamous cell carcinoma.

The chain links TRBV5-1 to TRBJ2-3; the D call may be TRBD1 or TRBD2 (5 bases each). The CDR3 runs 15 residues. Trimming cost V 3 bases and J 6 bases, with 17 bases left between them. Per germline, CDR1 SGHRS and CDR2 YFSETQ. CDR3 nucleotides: TGCGCCAGCAGCTCTTCGGGCAGGGACGGTGATACGCAGTATTTT. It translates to CASSSSGRDGDTQYF.

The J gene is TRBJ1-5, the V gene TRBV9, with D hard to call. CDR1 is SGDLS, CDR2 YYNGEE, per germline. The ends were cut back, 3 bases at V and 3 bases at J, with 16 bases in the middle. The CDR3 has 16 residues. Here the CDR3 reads CASSATDRGINQPQHF. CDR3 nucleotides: TGTGCCAGCAGCGCAACAGACCGGGGAATCAATCAGCCCCAGCATTTT.

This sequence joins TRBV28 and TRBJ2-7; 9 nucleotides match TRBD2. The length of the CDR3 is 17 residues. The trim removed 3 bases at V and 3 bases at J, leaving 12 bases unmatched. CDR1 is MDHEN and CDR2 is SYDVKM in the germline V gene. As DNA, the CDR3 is TGTGCCAGCAGTTTGAGAGGGCGGCTAGCGGGGAACTACGAGCAGTACTTC. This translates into CASSLRGRLAGNYEQYF.

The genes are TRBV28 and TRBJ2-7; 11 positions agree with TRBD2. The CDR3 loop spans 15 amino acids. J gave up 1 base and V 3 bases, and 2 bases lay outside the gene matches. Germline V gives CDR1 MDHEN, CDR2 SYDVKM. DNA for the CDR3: TGTGCCAGCAGTTTGACTAGCGGGACTTCCTACGAGCAGTACTTC. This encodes CASSLTSGTSYEQYF.

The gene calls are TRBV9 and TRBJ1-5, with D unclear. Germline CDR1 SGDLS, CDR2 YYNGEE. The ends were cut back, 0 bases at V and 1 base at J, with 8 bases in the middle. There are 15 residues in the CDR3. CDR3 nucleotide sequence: TGTGCCAGCAGCGTAGTCCATGGCAGCAATCAGCCCCAGCATTTT. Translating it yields CASSVVHGSNQPQHF.

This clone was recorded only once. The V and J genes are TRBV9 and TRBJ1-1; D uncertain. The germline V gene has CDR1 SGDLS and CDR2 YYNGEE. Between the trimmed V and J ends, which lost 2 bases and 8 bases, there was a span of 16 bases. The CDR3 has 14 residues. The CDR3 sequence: CASSVGQSNLEAFF. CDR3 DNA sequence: TGTGCCAGCAGCGTTGGCCAGTCCAACCTCGAAGCTTTCTTT. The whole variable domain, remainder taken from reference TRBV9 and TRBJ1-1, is DSGVTQTPKHLITATGQRVTLRCSPRSGDLSVYWYQQSLDQGLQFLIQYYNGEERAKGNILERFSAQQFPDLHSELNLSSLELGDSALYFCASSVGQSNLEAFFGQGTRLTVV.

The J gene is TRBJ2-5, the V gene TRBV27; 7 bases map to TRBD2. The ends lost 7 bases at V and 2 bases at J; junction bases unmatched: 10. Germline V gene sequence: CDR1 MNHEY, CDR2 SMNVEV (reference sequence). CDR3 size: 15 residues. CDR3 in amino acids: CASTSQSSGQETQYF. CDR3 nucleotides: TGTGCCAGCACCTCCCAGAGTAGCGGGCAAGAGACCCAGTACTTC.

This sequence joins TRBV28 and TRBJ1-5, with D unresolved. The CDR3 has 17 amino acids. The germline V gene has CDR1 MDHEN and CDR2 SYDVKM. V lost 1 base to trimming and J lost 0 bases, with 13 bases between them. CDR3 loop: CASSLSGYLFSNQPQHF. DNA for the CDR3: TGTGCCAGCAGTTTATCCGGATACTTGTTTAGCAATCAGCCCCAGCATTTT.

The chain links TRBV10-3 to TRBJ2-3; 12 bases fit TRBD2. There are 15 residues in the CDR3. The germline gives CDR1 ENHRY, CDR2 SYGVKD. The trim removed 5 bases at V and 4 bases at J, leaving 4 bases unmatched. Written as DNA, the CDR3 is TGTGCCATCAGTTCGACTAGCGGGAGTTCAGATACGCAGTATTTT. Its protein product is CAISSTSGSSDTQYF.

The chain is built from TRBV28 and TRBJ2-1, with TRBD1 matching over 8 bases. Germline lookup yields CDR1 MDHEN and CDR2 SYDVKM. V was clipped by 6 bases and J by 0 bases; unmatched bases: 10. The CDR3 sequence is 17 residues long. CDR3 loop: CASSPNHGQGSYNEQFF. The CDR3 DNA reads TGTGCCAGCAGCCCAAACCATGGACAGGGCTCCTACAATGAGCAGTTCTTC.

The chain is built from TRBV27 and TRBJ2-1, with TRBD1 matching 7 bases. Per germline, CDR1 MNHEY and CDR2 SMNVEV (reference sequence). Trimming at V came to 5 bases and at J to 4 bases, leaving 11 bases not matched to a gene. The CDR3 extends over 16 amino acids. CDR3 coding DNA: TGTGCCAGCAGTCCACGACCGGGACAGATATACAATGAGCAGTTCTTC. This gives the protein CASSPRPGQIYNEQFF.

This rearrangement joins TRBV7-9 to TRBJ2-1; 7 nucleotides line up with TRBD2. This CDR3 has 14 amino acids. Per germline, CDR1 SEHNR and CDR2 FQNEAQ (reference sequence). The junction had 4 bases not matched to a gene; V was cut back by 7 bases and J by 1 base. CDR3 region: CASTLGGSYNEQFF. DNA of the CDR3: TGTGCCAGCACCTTGGGAGGGTCCTACAATGAGCAGTTCTTC.

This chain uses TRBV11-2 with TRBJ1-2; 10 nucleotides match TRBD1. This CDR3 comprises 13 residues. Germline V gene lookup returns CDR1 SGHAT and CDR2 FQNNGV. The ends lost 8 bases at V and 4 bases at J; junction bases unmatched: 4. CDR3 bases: TGTGCCAGCGGGACAGGGGCGGGCTATGGCTACACCTTC. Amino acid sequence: CASGTGAGYGYTF.

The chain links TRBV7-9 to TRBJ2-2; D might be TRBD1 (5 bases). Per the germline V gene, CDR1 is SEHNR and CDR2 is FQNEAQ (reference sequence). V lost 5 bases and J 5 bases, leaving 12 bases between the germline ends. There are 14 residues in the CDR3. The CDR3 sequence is CASSMWTTTGELFF. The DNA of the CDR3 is TGTGCCAGCAGCATGTGGACAACTACCGGGGAGCTGTTTTTT.

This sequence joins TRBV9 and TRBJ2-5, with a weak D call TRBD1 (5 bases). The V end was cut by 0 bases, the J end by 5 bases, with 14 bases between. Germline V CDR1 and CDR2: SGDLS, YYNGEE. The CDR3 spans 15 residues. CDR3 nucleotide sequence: TGTGCCAGCAGCGTAGCGCCCGACAGATTTGAGACCCAGTACTTC. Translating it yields CASSVAPDRFETQYF. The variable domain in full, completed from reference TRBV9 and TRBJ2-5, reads DSGVTQTPKHLITATGQRVTLRCSPRSGDLSVYWYQQSLDQGLQFLIQYYNGEERAKGNILERFSAQQFPDLHSELNLSSLELGDSALYFCASSVAPDRFETQYFGPGTRLLVL.

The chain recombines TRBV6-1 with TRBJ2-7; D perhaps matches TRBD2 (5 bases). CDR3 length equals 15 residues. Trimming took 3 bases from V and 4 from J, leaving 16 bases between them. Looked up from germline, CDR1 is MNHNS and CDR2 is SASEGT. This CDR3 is CASSEGADFLYEQYF. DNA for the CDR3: TGTGCCAGCAGTGAGGGAGCAGATTTCCTTTACGAGCAGTACTTC.

CDR3 nucleotides: TGTGCCAGCAGTTACAGAATGAACACTGAAGCTTTCTTT. As protein: CASSYRMNTEAFF. V usage is TRBV6-5 and J usage is TRBJ1-1, with D hard to call. CDR1 is MNHEY and CDR2 is SVGAGI in the germline V gene. Trimming stripped 2 bases from V and 0 bases from J, with 4 bases between. The CDR3 spans 13 residues.

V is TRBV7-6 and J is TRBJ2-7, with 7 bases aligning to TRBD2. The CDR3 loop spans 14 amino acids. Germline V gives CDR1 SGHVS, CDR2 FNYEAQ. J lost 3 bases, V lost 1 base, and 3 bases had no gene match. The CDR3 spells CASSLGGGLYEQYF. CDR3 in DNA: TGTGCCAGCAGCTTAGGGGGAGGGCTCTACGAGCAGTACTTC.

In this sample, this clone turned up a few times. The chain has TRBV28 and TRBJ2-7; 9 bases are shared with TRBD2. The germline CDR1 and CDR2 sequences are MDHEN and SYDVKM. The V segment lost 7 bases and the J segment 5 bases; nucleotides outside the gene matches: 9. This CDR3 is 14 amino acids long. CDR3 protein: CASIRSGSWDEQYF. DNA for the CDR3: TGTGCCAGCATCCGTAGCGGGAGTTGGGACGAGCAGTACTTC.

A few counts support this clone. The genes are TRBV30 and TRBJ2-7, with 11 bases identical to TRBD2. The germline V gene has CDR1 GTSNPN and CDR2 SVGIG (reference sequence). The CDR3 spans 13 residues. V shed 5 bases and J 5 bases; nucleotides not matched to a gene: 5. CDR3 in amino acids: CAWSGLAGNEQYF. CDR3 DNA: TGTGCCTGGTCAGGACTAGCGGGCAACGAGCAGTACTTC.

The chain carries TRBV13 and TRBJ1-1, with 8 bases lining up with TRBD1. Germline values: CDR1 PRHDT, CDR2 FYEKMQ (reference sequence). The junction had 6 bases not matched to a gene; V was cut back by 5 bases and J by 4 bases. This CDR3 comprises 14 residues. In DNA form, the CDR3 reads TGTGCCAGCAGCGTTGGACAGGGTGTCACTGAAGCTTTCTTT. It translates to CASSVGQGVTEAFF.

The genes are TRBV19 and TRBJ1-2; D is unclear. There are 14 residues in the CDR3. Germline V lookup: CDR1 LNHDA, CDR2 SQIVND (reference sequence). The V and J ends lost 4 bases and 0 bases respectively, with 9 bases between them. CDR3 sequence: CASSRHFTNYGYTF. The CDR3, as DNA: TGTGCCAGTAGTAGACACTTTACTAACTATGGCTACACCTTC.

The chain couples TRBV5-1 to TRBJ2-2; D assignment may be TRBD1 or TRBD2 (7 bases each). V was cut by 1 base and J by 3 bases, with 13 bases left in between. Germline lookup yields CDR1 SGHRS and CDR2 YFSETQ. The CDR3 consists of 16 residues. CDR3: CASSLWSGGDTGELFF. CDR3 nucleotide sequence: TGCGCCAGCAGCTTGTGGTCAGGGGGGGACACCGGGGAGCTGTTTTTT.

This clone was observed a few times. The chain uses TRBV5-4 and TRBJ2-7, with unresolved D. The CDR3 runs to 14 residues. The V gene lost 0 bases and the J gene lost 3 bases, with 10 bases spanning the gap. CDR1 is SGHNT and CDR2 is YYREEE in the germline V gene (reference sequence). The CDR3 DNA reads TGTGCCAGCAGCTTGGGGGGAACCCTCTACGAGCAGTACTTC. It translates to CASSLGGTLYEQYF.

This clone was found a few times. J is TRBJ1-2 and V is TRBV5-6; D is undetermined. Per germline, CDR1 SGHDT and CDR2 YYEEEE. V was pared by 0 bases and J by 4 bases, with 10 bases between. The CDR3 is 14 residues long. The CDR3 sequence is CASSLEEGAYGYTF. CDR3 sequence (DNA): TGTGCCAGCAGCTTGGAAGAGGGAGCCTATGGCTACACCTTC.

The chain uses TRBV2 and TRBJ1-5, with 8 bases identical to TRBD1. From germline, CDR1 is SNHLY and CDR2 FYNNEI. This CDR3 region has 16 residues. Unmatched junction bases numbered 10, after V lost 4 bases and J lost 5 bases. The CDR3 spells CASSGKYGTGHQPQHF. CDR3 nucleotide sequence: TGTGCCAGCAGTGGTAAATACGGGACAGGACATCAGCCCCAGCATTTT. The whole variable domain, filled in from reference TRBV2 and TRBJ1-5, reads EPEVTQTPSHQVTQMGQEVILRCVPISNHLYFYWYRQILGQKVEFLVSFYNNEISEKSEIFDDQFSVERPDGSNFTLKIRSTKLEDSAMYFCASSGKYGTGHQPQHFGDGTRLSIL.

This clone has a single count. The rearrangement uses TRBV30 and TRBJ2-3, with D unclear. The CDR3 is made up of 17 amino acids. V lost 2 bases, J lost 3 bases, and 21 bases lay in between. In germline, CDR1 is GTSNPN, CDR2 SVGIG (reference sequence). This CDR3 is CAWSPGPERGSTDTQYF. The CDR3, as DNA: TGTGCCTGGAGTCCAGGACCAGAGAGAGGAAGTACAGATACGCAGTATTTT.